The 10 T cell receptor beta chains listed next were all sequenced from one sample in a study of cytomegalovirus exposure and HLA in healthy donors. The PCR employed 60 Vbeta primers together with 13 Jbeta primers. Sequenced by immunoSEQ multiplex PCR; TCRdb stores in-frame clones only, minus some. The table has over 150,000 clones, almost 85% seen once; the top ten hold around 0.37%. Sequenced input: PBMCs. All receptors come from a boy aged 2-15 years in good health and CMV-seronegative.

This chain joins TRBV5-1 and TRBJ2-3; 7 bases are a match to TRBD1. The CDR3 has 14 amino acids. The germline V gene encodes CDR1 SGHRS and CDR2 YFSETQ. V shed 2 bases, J shed 2 bases, and the junction held 2 bases outside the gene matches. CDR3 sequence (DNA): TGCGCCAGCAGCTTCGGACAGGACACAGATACGCAGTATTTT. This codes for CASSFGQDTDTQYF.

CDR3 in amino acids: CSALLDEQFF. The CDR3 DNA reads as TGCAGTGCTTTGCTAGATGAGCAGTTCTTC. The rearrangement joins TRBV20-1 to TRBJ2-1, with D unresolved. V shed 5 bases and J shed 8 bases, with 7 bases lying between them. In germline, CDR1 is DFQATT, CDR2 SNEGSKA (reference sequence). The length of the CDR3 is 10 residues.

The chain combines TRBV7-9 with TRBJ2-5; D call uncertain. This CDR3 spans 11 amino acids. The ends were cut back, 4 bases at V and 5 bases at J, with 5 bases in the middle. Germline values: CDR1 SEHNR, CDR2 FQNEAQ (reference sequence). CDR3 residues: CASSSVETQYF. CDR3 DNA: TGTGCCAGCAGCTCGGTTGAGACCCAGTACTTC.

This chain links TRBV9 with TRBJ2-3; D is possibly TRBD2 (5 bases). Trimming removed 2 bases from V and 3 bases from J, with 10 bases in between. The CDR3 loop spans 14 amino acids. Germline V gives CDR1 SGDLS, CDR2 YYNGEE. DNA of the CDR3: TGTGCCAGCAGCGTGCCCGGGGAGACAGATACGCAGTATTTT. It is translated as CASSVPGETDTQYF.

V is TRBV7-9 and J is TRBJ2-7; D might be TRBD2 (5 bases). This CDR3 spans 15 amino acids. Trimming took 0 bases from V and 5 from J, leaving 14 bases between them. In germline, CDR1 is SEHNR, CDR2 FQNEAQ (reference sequence). In DNA, the CDR3 is TGTGCCAGCAGCTTAGCCGGAGGAATTTGGAACGAGCAGTACTTC. Translated: CASSLAGGIWNEQYF.

V usage is TRBV27 and J usage is TRBJ1-5, with 7 bases that match TRBD1. This CDR3 is built from 14 residues. The germline gives CDR1 MNHEY, CDR2 SMNVEV (reference sequence). Losses at the gene ends were 6 bases for V and 3 bases for J; bases not matched to a gene: 5. The CDR3 sequence is CASRSGGTNQPQHF. The CDR3 region has the DNA TGTGCCAGCAGATCAGGGGGTACCAATCAGCCCCAGCATTTT.

This chain joins TRBV9 and TRBJ2-5, with D tentatively TRBD1 (5 bases). The germline gives CDR1 SGDLS, CDR2 YYNGEE. V was clipped by 0 bases and J by 11 bases, with 17 bases between them. The CDR3 has 14 amino acids. For the CDR3, the DNA is TGTGCCAGCAGCGTAGGGATGGAAGGGGAAGAGCAGTACTTC. This encodes CASSVGMEGEEQYF.

J is TRBJ2-7 and V is TRBV6-7; a possible D gene is TRBD1 (6 bases). TRBV6-7 is sorted into the ORF group, with uncertain function. The CDR3 is 15 residues long. V shed 5 bases and J shed 4 bases, with 18 bases lying between them. The CDR3 spells CASSVLPGDAYEQYF. The CDR3 nucleotides read TGTGCCAGCAGTGTTCTTCCAGGGGACGCTTACGAGCAGTACTTC.

This clone was seen a single time. The gene calls are TRBV5-1 and TRBJ2-1; D might be TRBD1 (6 bases). Per germline, CDR1 SGHRS and CDR2 YFSETQ. This CDR3 has 15 amino acids. V was cut by 3 bases and J by 0 bases, with 10 bases left in between. CDR3 sequence: CASSSPGHSYNEQFF. In DNA, the CDR3 is TGCGCCAGCAGCTCTCCGGGACACTCCTACAATGAGCAGTTCTTC.

On this clone itself: This sample includes further DNA sequences coding for the same CDR3. This chain connects TRBV18 to TRBJ2-7; D ambiguous. CDR3 length equals 13 residues. Trimming pared 0 bases from V and 0 bases from J, leaving 3 bases between. Germline values: CDR1 KGHSH, CDR2 LQKENI. CDR3 DNA: TGTGCCAGCTCACCACCGAGCTCCTACGAGCAGTACTTC. Amino acids: CASSPPSSYEQYF.